This T cell receptor (beta chain) was recorded in a study of T cell responses to AZD1222 COVID-19 vaccine. Findings of the study overall: Nearly half of the spike-specific TCRs reportedly recognize variant regions that carry no mutations. Scientists sampled the repertoires only once the peak T cell response had passed.

V lost 6 bases, J lost 4 bases, and 5 bases stayed unmatched. Germline V gives CDR1 SNHLY, CDR2 FYNNEI. The CDR3 extends over 14 amino acids. Using immunoSEQ multiplex PCR, the repertoire was profiled, and TCRdb retains in-frame clones only, with some absent. The sample includes under 200,000 clones, about 90% of them seen just once. In the case of this clone: Its target is unknown.

The chain has TRBV2 and TRBJ1-5; 8 nucleotides align to TRBD1. The TCR sequence derives from an adult in good health. The specimen comprised peripheral blood, sampled on day 0 of MenACWY control vaccination. CDR3 region: CASRNRGMNQPQHF. CDR3 sequence (DNA): TGTGCCAGCAGAAACAGGGGGATGAATCAGCCCCAGCATTTT.